This TCR beta chain emerged from a study of blood T cell repertoires in COVID-19. The method was immunoSEQ multiplex PCR; TCRdb's version includes in-frame clones alone and lacks a portion of them. The table records approximately 200,000 clones, roughly nine tenths of them present only once. The sequenced sample was peripheral blood. This sequence was found in a man aged 65-85 years with active or convalescent COVID-19.

CDR3 DNA: TGTGCCAGCAGTTTCGTGGTCTACGGGAGGCCCTACGAGCAGTACTTC. This translates into CASSFVVYGRPYEQYF. The genes are TRBV28 and TRBJ2-7; TRBD2 matches at 7 bases. The CDR3 covers 16 residues. With 3 bases clipped from V and 2 bases from J, the junction kept 10 bases outside the gene matches. Germline-derived CDR1 and CDR2 are MDHEN and SYDVKM. The whole variable domain, remainder taken from reference TRBV28 and TRBJ2-7, is DVKVTQSSRYLVKRTGEKVFLECVQDMDHENMFWYRQDPGLGLRLIYFSYDVKMKEKGDIPEGYSVSREKKERFSLILESASTNQTSMYLCASSFVVYGRPYEQYFGPGTRLTVT.